One and the same sample provided the 16 T cell receptor beta chains below, sequenced in a study of regulatory T cells in long-lasting Graves disease (dated by TCRdb to the early 2020s). Receptor libraries were prepared by multiplex PCR. Sequencing relied on an Illumina HiSeq 4000. CDR3 regions were amplified by Arm-PCR with iRepertoire HTBI primers to construct TCR beta libraries. Using fastp trimming at Q25 and MiXCR clonotype assembly, TCRdb reanalyzed the public sequencing data and kept in-frame beta chains. Every entry covers one CDR3 protein and lists the most common genes and DNA from its rows. This sample comprises a few hundred thousand distinct CDR3 sequences, 10% to 15% of them detected only once. The ten largest clonotypes hold 15% to 20% of the sample. The time point label of this sample denotes: newly diagnosed GD, antithyroid drugs for less than 3 months. RNA was extracted from PBMCs in TRIzol for both TCR sequencing and RNA sequencing.

These data also featured in a second study, about T cells in Graves' hyperthyroidism and ophthalmopathy.

The specimen comprised peripheral blood mononuclear cells (PBMCs), sampled at new diagnosis, from a patient treated with antithyroid drugs. The receptors here all came from a young woman with Graves disease. Donor details come from another sample of the same person, matched by shared clones.

This clonotype was observed many times. This chain joins TRBV3-1 and TRBJ2-1; D not resolved. The CDR3 runs 13 residues. Germline V gene sequence: CDR1 LGHDT, CDR2 YNNKEL (reference sequence). The ends were cut back, 0 bases at V and 8 bases at J, with 8 bases in the middle. This chain's CDR3 is CASSQDVNDEQFF. The DNA for the CDR3 is TGTGCCAGCAGCCAAGATGTAAATGATGAGCAGTTCTTC.

This clonotype was seen ten or more times. The CDR3 here is CSAREAGVAHEQYF. CDR3 nucleotide sequence: TGCAGTGCTAGAGAGGCAGGGGTGGCCCACGAGCAGTACTTC. This chain links TRBV20-1 with TRBJ2-7, with a tentative D call TRBD1 (6 bases). Germline V gene sequence: CDR1 DFQATT, CDR2 SNEGSKA (reference sequence). The CDR3 is 14 amino acids. The germline V and J ends were trimmed by 0 bases and 5 bases, with 14 bases remaining between them.

This clonotype was seen at least ten times. The genes are TRBV28 and TRBJ2-7, with D hard to call. Germline lookup yields CDR1 MDHEN and CDR2 SYDVKM. The CDR3 sequence is 13 residues long. The V end lost 6 bases, the J end lost 2 bases, and 11 bases lay between the germline ends. CDR3 protein: CASSTPWTYEQYF. The CDR3 nucleotides are TGTGCCAGCAGCACCCCTTGGACCTACGAGCAGTACTTC.

This clonotype was recorded a few times. The V call is TRBV2, the J call TRBJ1-1, with a weak D call TRBD1 (5 bases). V was cut by 3 bases and J by 3 bases, with 11 bases left in between. CDR1 is SNHLY and CDR2 is FYNNEI in the germline V gene. The CDR3 covers 14 residues. The CDR3: CASSDSGGDTEAFF. The CDR3 region has the DNA TGTGCCAGCAGTGATTCCGGGGGGGACACTGAAGCTTTCTTT.

This clonotype has a count of ten or more. The chain links TRBV12-3 or TRBV12-4 to TRBJ1-5; a possible D gene is TRBD1 (6 bases). This CDR3 comprises 16 residues. V was clipped by 2 bases and J by 7 bases, with 18 bases between them. This chain's CDR3 is CASSLLQYSRGQPQHF. Here the CDR3 DNA reads TGTGCCAGCAGTTTATTGCAGTATTCGAGGGGGCAGCCCCAGCATTTT.

The rearrangement links TRBV7-2 to TRBJ1-1, with D perhaps matching TRBD1 (6 bases). The CDR3 spans 14 residues. Germline assignment: CDR1 SGHTA and CDR2 FQGNSA. V lost 7 bases and J 1 base, leaving 13 bases between the germline ends. CDR3 sequence reads: CASNFMTGNTEAFF. The CDR3 DNA reads TGTGCCAGCAACTTTATGACAGGGAACACTGAAGCTTTCTTT.

This clonotype was seen ten or more times. CDR3 DNA: TGTGCCAGCAGTCCCCGCGGGGTGGCCGTGGACTATGGCTACACCTTC. It yields the protein CASSPRGVAVDYGYTF. The chain carries TRBV27 and TRBJ1-2; D gene uncertain. Trimming stripped 5 bases from V and 3 bases from J, with 19 bases between. CDR3 length: 16 residues. Germline lookup yields CDR1 MNHEY and CDR2 SMNVEV (reference sequence).

About this clonotype itself: It is likely a read error: a sequence one base away is far more abundant. The CDR3 loop is CASSPRTEESQYF. In DNA form, the CDR3 reads TGTGCCAGCAGCCCAAGGACAGAAGAGTCCCAGTACTTC. The chain links TRBV5-5 to TRBJ2-5, with TRBD1 as a possible D gene (6 bases). The CDR3 is 13 residues long. The germline CDR1 and CDR2 sequences are SGHKS and YYEKEE (reference sequence).

V is TRBV20-1 and J is TRBJ2-2; D gene unclear. The CDR3 consists of 13 residues. V dropped 3 bases and J dropped 3 bases, with 8 bases sitting between them. Germline V gene lookup returns CDR1 DFQATT and CDR2 SNEGSKA (reference sequence). CDR3 in amino acids: CSASGVDTGELFF. In DNA, the CDR3 is TGCAGTGCTAGTGGGGTGGACACCGGGGAGCTGTTTTTT.

This clonotype occurred many times. The chain joins TRBV7-2 to TRBJ2-1; 11 nucleotides align to TRBD2. The CDR3 spans 16 residues. Germline CDR1 and CDR2: SGHTA and FQGNSA. J gave up 7 bases and V 5 bases, and 10 bases lay outside the gene matches. CDR3 DNA sequence: TGTGCCAGCAGCGCCCGACTAGCGGGGTTTGTAAATGAGCAGTTCTTC. It yields the protein CASSARLAGFVNEQFF. The full variable domain, rest sourced from reference TRBV7-2 and TRBJ2-1, is GAGVSQSPSNKVTEKGKDVELRCDPISGHTALYWYRQSLGQGLEFLIYFQGNSAPDKSGLPSDRFSAERTGGSVSTLTIQRTQQEDSAVYLCASSARLAGFVNEQFFGPGTRLTVL.

This clonotype was detected many times. The chain is built from TRBV6-1 and TRBJ2-7, with a tentative D call TRBD2 (6 bases). V was pared by 11 bases and J by 9 bases, with 20 bases between. Germline lookup yields CDR1 MNHNS and CDR2 SASEGT. The CDR3 is 12 residues long. The CDR3 region is CASAEYRGLQYV. The CDR3 DNA follows: TGTGCCTCAGCAGAGTATAGGGGACTGCAGTACGTC.

This clonotype was seen at least ten times. The chain is built from TRBV3-1 and TRBJ2-7; 9 nucleotides agree with TRBD1. V lost 6 bases, J lost 4 bases, and 4 bases stayed unmatched. CDR3 length equals 13 residues. CDR1 LGHDT and CDR2 YNNKEL come from the germline V gene (reference sequence). CDR3 DNA sequence: TGTGCCAGCAGTTTGGGACAGGGATACGAGCAGTACGTC. Amino acid sequence: CASSLGQGYEQYV.

This clonotype was seen many times. This chain uses TRBV7-2 with TRBJ1-2; TRBD1 is a possible D gene (5 bases). There are 17 residues in the CDR3. V shed 3 bases and J shed 1 base, with 18 bases lying between them. From germline, CDR1 is SGHTA and CDR2 FQGNSA. The CDR3 spells CASSFFPGLGSNYGYTF. Here the CDR3 DNA reads TGTGCCAGCAGCTTCTTCCCAGGGCTAGGTAGTAACTATGGCTACACCTTC.

This clonotype was seen ten or more times. The CDR3 protein is CSARDLLAGSYEQYF. The CDR3 region has the DNA TGCAGTGCTAGAGATCTCCTAGCGGGCTCCTACGAGCAGTACTTC. This chain connects TRBV20-1 to TRBJ2-7, with 8 positions matching TRBD2. Germline lookup yields CDR1 DFQATT and CDR2 SNEGSKA (reference sequence). With V trimmed by 0 bases and J by 0 bases, 4 bases remained unmatched. The CDR3 extends over 15 amino acids.

The sample holds many counts of this clonotype. V gene TRBV29-1 combines with J gene TRBJ2-2; 7 nucleotides line up with TRBD1. CDR1 and CDR2 from the germline V gene are SQVTM and ANQGSEA. V was clipped by 1 base and J by 3 bases; unmatched bases: 14. This CDR3 region has 18 residues. The CDR3 spells CSVEGFTGERFDTGELFF. The CDR3 DNA is TGCAGCGTTGAAGGATTTACAGGGGAGCGTTTCGACACCGGGGAGCTGTTTTTT.

There are many counts of this clonotype. The rearrangement joins TRBV28 to TRBJ2-7; TRBD2 is a possible D gene (6 bases). The germline CDR1 and CDR2 sequences are MDHEN and SYDVKM. The CDR3 runs 16 residues. Trimming stripped 5 bases from V and 2 bases from J, with 19 bases between. The CDR3: CASSPLGGLMAYEQYF. In nucleotides, the CDR3 is TGTGCCAGCAGTCCACTCGGAGGGTTAATGGCCTACGAGCAGTACTTC.